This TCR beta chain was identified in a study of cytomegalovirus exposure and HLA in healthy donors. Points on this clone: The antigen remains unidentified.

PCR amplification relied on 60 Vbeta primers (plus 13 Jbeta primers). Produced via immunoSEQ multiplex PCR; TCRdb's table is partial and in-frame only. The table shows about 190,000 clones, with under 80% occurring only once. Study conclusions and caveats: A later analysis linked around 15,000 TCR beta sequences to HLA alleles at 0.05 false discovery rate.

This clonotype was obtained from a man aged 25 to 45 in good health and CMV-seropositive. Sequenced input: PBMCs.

As DNA, the CDR3 is TGTGCCAGCAGCGTAGGCGGGACAGGGCAAAAATACGAGCAGTACTTC. This translates into CASSVGGTGQKYEQYF. The V and J genes are TRBV9 and TRBJ2-7; TRBD1 matches at 9 bases. This CDR3 is 16 amino acids long. V lost 0 bases, J lost 4 bases, and 8 bases stayed unmatched. Germline CDR1 and CDR2: SGDLS and YYNGEE.